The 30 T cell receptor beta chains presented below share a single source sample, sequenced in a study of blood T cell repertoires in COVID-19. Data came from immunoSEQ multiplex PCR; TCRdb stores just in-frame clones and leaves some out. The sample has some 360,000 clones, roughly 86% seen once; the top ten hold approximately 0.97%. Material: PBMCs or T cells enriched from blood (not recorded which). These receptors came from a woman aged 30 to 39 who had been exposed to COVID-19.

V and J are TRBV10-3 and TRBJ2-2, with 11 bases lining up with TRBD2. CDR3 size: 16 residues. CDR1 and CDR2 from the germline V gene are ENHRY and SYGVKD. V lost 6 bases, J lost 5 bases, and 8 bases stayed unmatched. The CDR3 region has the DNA TGTGCCATCAGGGGGGGACTAGCGGAACGGACCGGGGAGCTGTTTTTT. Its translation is CAIRGGLAERTGELFF.

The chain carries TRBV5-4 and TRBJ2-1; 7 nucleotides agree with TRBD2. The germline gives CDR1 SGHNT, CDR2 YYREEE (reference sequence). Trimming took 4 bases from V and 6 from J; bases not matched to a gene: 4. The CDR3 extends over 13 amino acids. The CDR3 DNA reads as TGTGCCAGCAGCACGACTAGCCCCAATGAGCAGTTCTTC. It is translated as CASSTTSPNEQFF.

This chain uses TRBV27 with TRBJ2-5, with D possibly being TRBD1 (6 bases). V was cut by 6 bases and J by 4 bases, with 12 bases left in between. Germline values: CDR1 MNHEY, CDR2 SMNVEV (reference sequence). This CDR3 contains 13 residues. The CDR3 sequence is CASSQGSGETQYF. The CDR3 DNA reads TGTGCCAGCAGCCAGGGGAGTGGAGAGACCCAGTACTTC.

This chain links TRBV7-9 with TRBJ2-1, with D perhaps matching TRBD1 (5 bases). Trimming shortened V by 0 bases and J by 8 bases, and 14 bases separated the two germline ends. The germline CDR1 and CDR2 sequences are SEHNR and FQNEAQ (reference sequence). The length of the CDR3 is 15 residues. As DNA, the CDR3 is TGTGCCAGCAGCTTAGCGGGTAGGCTAGGGGATGAGCAGTTCTTC. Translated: CASSLAGRLGDEQFF.

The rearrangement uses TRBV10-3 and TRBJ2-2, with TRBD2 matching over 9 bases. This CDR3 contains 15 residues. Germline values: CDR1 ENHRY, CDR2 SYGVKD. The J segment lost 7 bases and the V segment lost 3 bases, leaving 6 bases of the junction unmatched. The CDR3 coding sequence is TGTGCCATCAGTGACGCGGGAGGGCGTATCGGGGAGCTGTTTTTT. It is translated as CAISDAGGRIGELFF.

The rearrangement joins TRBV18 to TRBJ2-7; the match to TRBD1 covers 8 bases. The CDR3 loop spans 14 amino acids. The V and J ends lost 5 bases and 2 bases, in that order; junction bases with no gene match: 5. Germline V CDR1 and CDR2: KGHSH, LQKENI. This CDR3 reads CASSNGQGTYEQYF. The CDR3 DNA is TGTGCCAGCTCAAATGGACAGGGAACCTACGAGCAGTACTTC.

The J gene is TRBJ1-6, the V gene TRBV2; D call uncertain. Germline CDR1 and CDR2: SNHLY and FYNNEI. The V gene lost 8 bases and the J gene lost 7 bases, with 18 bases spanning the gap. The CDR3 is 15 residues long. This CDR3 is CASSRRADRNSPLHF. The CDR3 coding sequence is TGTGCCAGCTCCCGGAGGGCCGATAGGAATTCACCCCTCCACTTT.

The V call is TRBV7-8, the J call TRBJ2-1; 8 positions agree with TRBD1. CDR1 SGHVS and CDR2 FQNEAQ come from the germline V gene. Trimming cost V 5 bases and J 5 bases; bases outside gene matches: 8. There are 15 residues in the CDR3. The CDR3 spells CASSAAGQGNNEQFF. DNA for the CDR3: TGTGCCAGCAGCGCGGCCGGACAGGGAAACAATGAGCAGTTCTTC.

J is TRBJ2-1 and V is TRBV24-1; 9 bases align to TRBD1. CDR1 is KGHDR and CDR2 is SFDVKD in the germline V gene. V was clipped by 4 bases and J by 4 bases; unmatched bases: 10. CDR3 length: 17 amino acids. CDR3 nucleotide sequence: TGTGCCACCAGTGACCCGACACCGGGACAGGGTTACAATGAGCAGTTCTTC. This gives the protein CATSDPTPGQGYNEQFF.

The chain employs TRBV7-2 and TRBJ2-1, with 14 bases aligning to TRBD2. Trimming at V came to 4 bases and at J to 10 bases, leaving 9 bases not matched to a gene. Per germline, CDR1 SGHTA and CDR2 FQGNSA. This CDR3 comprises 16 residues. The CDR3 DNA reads TGTGCCAGCAGCTCCGGACTAGCGGGAGGTATGAGAGAGCAGTTCTTC. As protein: CASSSGLAGGMREQFF.

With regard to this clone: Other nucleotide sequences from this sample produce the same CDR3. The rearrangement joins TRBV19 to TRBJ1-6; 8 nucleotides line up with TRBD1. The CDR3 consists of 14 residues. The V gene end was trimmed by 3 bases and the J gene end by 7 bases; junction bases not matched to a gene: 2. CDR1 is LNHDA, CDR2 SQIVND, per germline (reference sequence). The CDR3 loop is CASSMDRVNSPLHF. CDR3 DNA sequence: TGTGCCAGTAGTATGGACAGGGTGAATTCACCCCTCCACTTT.

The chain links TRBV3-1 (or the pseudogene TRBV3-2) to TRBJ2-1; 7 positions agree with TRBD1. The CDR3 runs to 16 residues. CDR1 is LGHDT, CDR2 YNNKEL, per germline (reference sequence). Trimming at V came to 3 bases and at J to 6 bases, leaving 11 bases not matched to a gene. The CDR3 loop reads CASSHIQGRYINEQFF. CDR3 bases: TGTGCCAGCAGCCACATACAGGGGCGATACATCAATGAGCAGTTCTTC.

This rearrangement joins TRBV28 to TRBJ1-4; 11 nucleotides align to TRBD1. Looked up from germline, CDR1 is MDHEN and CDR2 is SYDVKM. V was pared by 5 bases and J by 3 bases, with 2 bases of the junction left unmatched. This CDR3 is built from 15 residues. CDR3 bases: TGTGCCAGCAGTCCGGGACAGGGGGCTAATGAAAAACTGTTTTTT. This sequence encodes CASSPGQGANEKLFF.

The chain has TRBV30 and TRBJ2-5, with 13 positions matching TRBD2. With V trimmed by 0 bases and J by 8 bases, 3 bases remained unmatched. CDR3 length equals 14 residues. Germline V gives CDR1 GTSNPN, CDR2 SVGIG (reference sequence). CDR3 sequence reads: CAWSVQGLAGTQYF. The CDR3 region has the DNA TGTGCCTGGAGTGTACAGGGACTAGCGGGAACCCAGTACTTC.

CDR3 nucleotide sequence: TGTGCCAGCAGTTTAACCGGGAGCTCCCAAGAGACCCAGTACTTC. Translation: CASSLTGSSQETQYF. The chain couples TRBV27 to TRBJ2-5; TRBD2 is a possible D gene (6 bases). Per germline, CDR1 MNHEY and CDR2 SMNVEV (reference sequence). Trimming left V 2 bases short and J 1 base short, with 11 bases between. This CDR3 comprises 15 residues.

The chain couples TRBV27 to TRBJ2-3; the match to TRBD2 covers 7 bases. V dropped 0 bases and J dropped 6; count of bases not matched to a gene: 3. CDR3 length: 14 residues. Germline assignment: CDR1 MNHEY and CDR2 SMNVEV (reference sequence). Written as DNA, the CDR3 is TGTGCCAGCAGTTTATCTATTAGCGGGGATACGCAGTATTTT. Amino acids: CASSLSISGDTQYF.

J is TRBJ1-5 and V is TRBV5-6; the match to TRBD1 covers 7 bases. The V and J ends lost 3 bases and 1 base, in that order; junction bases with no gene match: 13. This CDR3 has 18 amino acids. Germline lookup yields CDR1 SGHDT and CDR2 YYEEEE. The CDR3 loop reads CASSWTGQPKGSNQPQHF. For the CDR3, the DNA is TGTGCCAGCAGCTGGACGGGACAGCCCAAGGGGAGCAATCAGCCCCAGCATTTT.

The CDR3 protein is CASRTGRVGTEAFF. The CDR3 nucleotides are TGCGCCAGCCGGACAGGGCGGGTAGGCACTGAAGCTTTCTTT. This rearrangement joins TRBV5-1 to TRBJ1-1, with 8 bases identical to TRBD1. The CDR3 totals 14 residues. Trimming at V came to 7 bases and at J to 4 bases, leaving 9 bases not matched to a gene. Per the germline V gene, CDR1 is SGHRS and CDR2 is YFSETQ. Full variable domain (outside the CDR3, taken from reference TRBV5-1 and TRBJ1-1): KAGVTQTPRYLIKTRGQQVTLSCSPISGHRSVSWYQQTPGQGLQFLFEYFSETQRNKGNFPGRFSGRQFSNSRSEMNVSTLELGDSALYLCASRTGRVGTEAFFGQGTRLTVV.

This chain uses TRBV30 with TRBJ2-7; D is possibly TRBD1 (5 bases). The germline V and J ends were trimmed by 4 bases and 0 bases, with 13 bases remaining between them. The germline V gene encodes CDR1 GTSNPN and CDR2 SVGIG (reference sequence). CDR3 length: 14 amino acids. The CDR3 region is CAWTDRPSSYEQYF. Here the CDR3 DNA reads TGTGCCTGGACTGACAGACCCAGCTCCTACGAGCAGTACTTC.

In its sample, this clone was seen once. The DNA of the CDR3 is TGTGCCAGCAGTTCCGCCCGGACTAGCCGAGAGACCCAGTACTTC. Amino acids: CASSSARTSRETQYF. The J gene is TRBJ2-5, the V gene TRBV6-5; TRBD2 aligns across 8 bases. Germline V lookup: CDR1 MNHEY, CDR2 SVGAGI. The CDR3 sequence is 15 residues long. Unmatched junction bases numbered 8, after V lost 4 bases and J lost 4 bases.

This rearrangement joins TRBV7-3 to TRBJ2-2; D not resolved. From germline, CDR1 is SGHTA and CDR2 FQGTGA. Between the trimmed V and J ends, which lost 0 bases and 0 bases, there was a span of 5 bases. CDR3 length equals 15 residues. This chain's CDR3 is CASSLTPANTGELFF. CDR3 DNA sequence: TGTGCCAGCAGCTTAACACCAGCGAACACCGGGGAGCTGTTTTTT. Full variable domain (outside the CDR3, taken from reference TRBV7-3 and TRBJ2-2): GAGVSQTPSNKVTEKGKYVELRCDPISGHTALYWYRQSLGQGPEFLIYFQGTGAADDSGLPNDRFFAVRPEGSVSTLKIQRTERGDSAVYLCASSLTPANTGELFFGEGSRLTVL.

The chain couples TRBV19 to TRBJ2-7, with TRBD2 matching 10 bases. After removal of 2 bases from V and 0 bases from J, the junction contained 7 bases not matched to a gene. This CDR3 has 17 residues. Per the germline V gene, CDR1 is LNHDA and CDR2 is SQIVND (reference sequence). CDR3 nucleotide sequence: TGTGCCAGTAGTATAAGACTAGCGGGTGCCCACTCCTACGAGCAGTACTTC. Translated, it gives CASSIRLAGAHSYEQYF.

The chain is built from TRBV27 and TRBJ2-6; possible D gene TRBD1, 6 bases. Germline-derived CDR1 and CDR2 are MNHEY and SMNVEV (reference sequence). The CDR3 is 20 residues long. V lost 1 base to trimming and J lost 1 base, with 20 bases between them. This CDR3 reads CASSLLRGGFSFSGANVLTF. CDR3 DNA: TGTGCCAGCAGTTTATTACGAGGGGGATTCTCCTTTTCTGGGGCCAACGTCCTGACTTTC.

CDR3 nucleotides: TGCGCCAGCAGCACCACCGGGACAGCCTTCTCCTACGAGCAGTACTTC. Its translation is CASSTTGTAFSYEQYF. The chain employs TRBV5-1 and TRBJ2-7; 7 bases fit TRBD1. In germline, CDR1 is SGHRS, CDR2 YFSETQ. The CDR3 sequence is 16 residues long. Trimming removed 4 bases from V and 0 bases from J; junction bases left unmatched: 10.

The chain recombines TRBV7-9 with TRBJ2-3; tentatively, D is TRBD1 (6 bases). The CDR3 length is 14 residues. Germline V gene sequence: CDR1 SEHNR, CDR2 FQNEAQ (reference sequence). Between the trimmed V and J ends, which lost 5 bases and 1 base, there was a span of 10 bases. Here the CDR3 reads CASSNRQGTDTQYF. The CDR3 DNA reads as TGTGCCAGCAGCAATCGACAGGGCACAGATACGCAGTATTTT.

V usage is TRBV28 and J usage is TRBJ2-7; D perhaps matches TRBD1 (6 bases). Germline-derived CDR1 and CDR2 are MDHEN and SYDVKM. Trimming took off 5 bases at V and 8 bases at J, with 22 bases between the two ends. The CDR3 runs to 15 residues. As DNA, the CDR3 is TGTGCCAGCAGTCCACCCGAGCTTTACAGGGTAAAGCAGTACTTC. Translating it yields CASSPPELYRVKQYF.

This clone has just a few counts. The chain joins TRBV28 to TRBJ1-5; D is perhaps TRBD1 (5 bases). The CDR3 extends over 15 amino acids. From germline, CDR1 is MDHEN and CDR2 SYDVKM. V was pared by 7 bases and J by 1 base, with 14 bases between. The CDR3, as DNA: TGTGCCAGCACCTCTGGGGGGTCAAGCAATCAGCCCCAGCATTTT. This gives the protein CASTSGGSSNQPQHF.

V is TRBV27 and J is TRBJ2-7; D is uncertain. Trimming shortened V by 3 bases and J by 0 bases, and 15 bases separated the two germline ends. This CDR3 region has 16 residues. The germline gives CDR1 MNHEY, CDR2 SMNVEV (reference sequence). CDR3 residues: CASSFPRLKSSYEQYF. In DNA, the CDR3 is TGTGCCAGCAGTTTCCCGAGACTCAAAAGCTCCTACGAGCAGTACTTC.

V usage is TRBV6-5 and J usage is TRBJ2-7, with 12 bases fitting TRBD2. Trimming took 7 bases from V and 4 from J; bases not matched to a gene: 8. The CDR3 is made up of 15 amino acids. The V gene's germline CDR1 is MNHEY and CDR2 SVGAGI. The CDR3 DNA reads TGTGCCAGCACTTTACTAGCGGGAGGAGGGTACGAGCAGTACTTC. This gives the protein CASTLLAGGGYEQYF.

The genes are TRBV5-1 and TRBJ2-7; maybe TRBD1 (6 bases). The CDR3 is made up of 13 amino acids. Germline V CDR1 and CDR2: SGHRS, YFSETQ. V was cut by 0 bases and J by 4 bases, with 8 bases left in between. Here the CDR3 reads CASSLGGGYEQYF. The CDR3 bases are TGCGCCAGCAGCTTGGGAGGGGGATACGAGCAGTACTTC.